This T cell receptor (beta chain) was identified in a study of CD8 T cells in ankylosing spondylitis (dated by TCRdb to about 2017). Some background on the complete study: The study set out to find disease-linked TCR variants by profiling T cell receptor beta repertoires in ankylosing spondylitis patients and healthy donors. The full study cohort comprised about 23 ankylosing spondylitis patients and about a hundred healthy donors. Samples of peripheral blood were taken, and for ankylosing spondylitis patients, synovial fluid was collected as well.

Worth noting for this clonotype: Its antigen has not been determined. There are no base qualities to consult, and no much larger clone falls within one base.

General study outcomes and caveats: A CD8+ phenotype was shown by the disease-linked clones, which were found at relatively low frequencies in peripheral blood. The disease-linked clones were reported to be significantly enriched in matched synovial fluid samples from ankylosing spondylitis patients. Some motif variants were previously reported in synovial fluid and blood of reactive arthritis patients, suggesting common disease-initiation mechanisms. A TCR beta motif made up of eight or nine highly homologous amino acid variants appeared to be characteristic of blood from ankylosing spondylitis patients.

As encoded in the germline V gene, CDR1 is MNHEY while CDR2 is SVGEGT. A distance of 12 bases separates the germline ends of V and J, which lose 2 bases and 4 bases respectively. From cysteine to phenylalanine, the CDR3 is 14 amino acids long. Just the 42-base CDR3 DNA is kept, in frame starting at base 1. Sequencing was performed on an Illumina HiSeq 2500. Quantitative 5'-RACE with molecular barcodes was used to prepare TCR beta libraries. The authors' analysis ran thus. A new computational method based on a probabilistic model of VDJ rearrangement was used to identify disease-linked TCR variants. The raw public data were reprocessed by TCRdb itself: fastp quality trimming at Q25, MiXCR clonotype calling, in-frame beta chains only. Rows with a matching CDR3 protein are joined into one entry that keeps the most common DNA and genes. The V and J calls were determined by TCRdb, not by the authors. Within this sample are approximately 500,000 distinct CDR3 sequences, with roughly 12% of them counted one time only. Clones ranked in the top ten supply nearly 7% of the sample.

The sequenced sample was blood, either unsorted or a sorted T cell fraction (not recorded which). This sequence originates from a male donor with ankylosing spondylitis. The chain is made from TRBV6-2 or TRBV6-3 and TRBJ2-7; the D gene lacks a confident call. The base sequence is TGTGCCAGCAGTTACATGCACACGGCTTACGAGCAGTACTTC. It translates as CASSYMHTAYEQYF.